Reported below is one T cell receptor (beta chain). This record comes from a study of control samples from healthy donors and cancer patients. The length of the CDR3 is 13 residues. V gave up 1 base and J gave up 1 base, with 4 bases separating them. The germline gives CDR1 MNHNS, CDR2 SASEGT. Profiled with immunoSEQ multiplex PCR; TCRdb holds only in-frame clones, not every one. The profile shows about 410,000 clones, 75% to 95% of them singletons. V and J are TRBV6-1 and TRBJ1-1; D not resolved. The TCR comes from a middle-aged man with head and neck cancer. The source material was PBMCs. The CDR3 spells CASSEVTNTEAFF. DNA for the CDR3: TGTGCCAGCAGTGAAGTAACGAACACTGAAGCTTTCTTT.